Following are 9 T cell receptor beta chains from one sample sequenced in a study of T cell repertoires in cytomegalovirus infection (dated by TCRdb to about 2019). The run used an Illumina HiSeq 1500. The raw public data were reprocessed by TCRdb itself: fastp quality trimming at Q25, MiXCR clonotype calling, in-frame beta chains only. Here each entry gathers all rows of one CDR3 protein and keeps the most common genes and DNA. The sample yields about 360,000 distinct CDR3 sequences; 15% to 20% were counted once. The top ten constitute around 9.3% of the sample. The specimen sequenced was PBMCs. All receptors come from a human donor in good health (CMV status not recorded). Some clones in this sample may be carry-over from other donors' samples.

This clonotype was detected many times. The chain employs TRBV11-2 and TRBJ2-1; 9 bases are a match to TRBD2. V lost 5 bases, J lost 4 bases, and 6 bases stayed unmatched. The CDR3 contains 15 residues. Germline CDR1 reads SGHAT; CDR2 reads FQNNGV. CDR3 loop: CASSEGLAAYNEQFF. The CDR3 nucleotides read TGTGCCAGCAGCGAGGGACTAGCAGCATACAATGAGCAGTTCTTC.

This clonotype is termed medium-sized (0.01 to 0.1%). This chain joins TRBV7-2 and TRBJ2-7; D remains ambiguous. Trimming removed 5 bases from V and 4 bases from J, with 15 bases in between. Germline V gene data show CDR1 as SGHTA and CDR2 as FQGNSA. The CDR3 loop spans 14 amino acids. The CDR3 region is CASSPTRSLYEQYF. The DNA of the CDR3 is TGTGCCAGCAGCCCTACCCGGTCTCTGTACGAGCAGTACTTC.

With respect to this clonotype: The CDR3 end shows no conserved phenylalanine or tryptophan, and so a read error is likely. The chain is built from TRBV7-2 and TRBJ2-1; 14 nucleotides agree with TRBD2. CDR1 is SGHTA and CDR2 is FQGNSA in the germline V gene. The CDR3 has 19 amino acids. V trimming: 1 base; J trimming: 0 bases; junction bases outside the gene matches: 5. CDR3 in amino acids: CASSLVGTSGGSSYNEQFL. For the CDR3, the DNA is TGTGCCAGCAGCTTAGTCGGGACTAGCGGGGGAAGCTCCTACAATGAGCAGTTCCTC.

This chain links TRBV11-2 with TRBJ1-4; D is perhaps TRBD1 (6 bases). V lost 2 bases and J lost 3, with 16 bases in between. CDR3 length: 17 residues. Germline V gene data show CDR1 as SGHAT and CDR2 as FQNNGV. Here the CDR3 DNA reads TGTGCCAGCAGCTTAACTCCCGGGGGCAGGGCTAATGAAAAACTGTTTTTT. It specifies CASSLTPGGRANEKLFF.

This clonotype appeared many times. This chain links TRBV7-8 with TRBJ2-4; the D is unclear. Per the germline V gene, CDR1 is SGHVS and CDR2 is FQNEAQ. CDR3 size: 13 residues. V shed 11 bases and J shed 4 bases, with 15 bases lying between them. DNA for the CDR3: TGTGCCTCCCTGGCCGTCTCTAAAAACATTCAGTACTTC. It encodes CASLAVSKNIQYF. Based on the CDR3 plus reference TRBV7-8 and TRBJ2-4, the full variable domain is GAGVSQSPRYKVAKRGQDVALRCDPISGHVSLFWYQQALGQGPEFLTYFQNEAQLDKSGLPSDRFFAERPEGSVSTLKIQRTQQEDSAVYLCASLAVSKNIQYFGAGTRLSVL.

This clonotype has a handful of counts. The genes are TRBV29-1 and TRBJ2-6; possibly TRBD2 for D (6 bases). V was cut by 6 bases and J by 0 bases, with 21 bases left in between. Per the germline V gene, CDR1 is SQVTM and CDR2 is ANQGSEA. The CDR3 spans 18 residues. CDR3 in amino acids: CSVTEGTLLNSGANVLTF. The CDR3 DNA reads TGCAGCGTGACGGAGGGGACCTTACTAAACTCTGGGGCCAACGTCCTGACTTTC.

The rearrangement joins TRBV30 to TRBJ1-2; maybe TRBD1 (5 bases). CDR3 size: 13 residues. Germline V gene data show CDR1 as GTSNPN and CDR2 as SVGIG (reference sequence). The germline V and J ends were trimmed by 3 bases and 1 base, with 9 bases remaining between them. CDR3 nucleotides: TGTGCCTGGAGGATACAGGTTAACTATGGCTACACCTTC. Protein: CAWRIQVNYGYTF.

This clonotype was detected many times. V gene TRBV7-8 combines with J gene TRBJ2-1, with 8 bases aligning to TRBD2. The length of the CDR3 is 16 residues. Germline CDR1 SGHVS, CDR2 FQNEAQ. The V gene end was trimmed by 2 bases and the J gene end by 8 bases; junction bases not matched to a gene: 11. The CDR3 spells CASSLHGRASGDEQFF. DNA of the CDR3: TGTGCCAGCAGCTTACACGGGAGGGCCAGTGGAGATGAGCAGTTCTTC.

The chain joins TRBV20-1 to TRBJ2-5, with 7 bases matching TRBD1. Trimming took 6 bases from V and 1 from J; bases not matched to a gene: 11. The CDR3 is made up of 15 amino acids. CDR1 is DFQATT, CDR2 SNEGSKA, per germline (reference sequence). The CDR3 DNA sequence: TGCAGTGCCCCATTTTCCGGGACAGCCCAAGAGACCCAGTACTTC. Translating it yields CSAPFSGTAQETQYF.